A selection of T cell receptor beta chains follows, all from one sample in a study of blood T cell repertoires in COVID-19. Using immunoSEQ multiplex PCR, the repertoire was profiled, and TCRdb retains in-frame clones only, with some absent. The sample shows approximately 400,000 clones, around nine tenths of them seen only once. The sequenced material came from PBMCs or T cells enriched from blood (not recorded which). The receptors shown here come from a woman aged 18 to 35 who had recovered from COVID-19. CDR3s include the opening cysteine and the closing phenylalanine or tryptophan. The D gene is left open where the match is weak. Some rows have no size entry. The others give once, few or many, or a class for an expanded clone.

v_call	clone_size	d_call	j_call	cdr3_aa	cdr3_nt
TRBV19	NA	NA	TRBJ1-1	CASSDGKAATEAFF	TGTGCCAGTAGTGACGGGAAAGCTGCGACTGAAGCTTTCTTT
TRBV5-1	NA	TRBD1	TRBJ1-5	CASSGTGGGQPQHF	TGCGCCAGCAGCGGAACAGGGGGCGGACAGCCCCAGCATTTT
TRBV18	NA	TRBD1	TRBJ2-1	CASSPGQGAYNEQFF	TGTGCCAGCTCGCCCGGACAGGGGGCGTACAATGAGCAGTTCTTC
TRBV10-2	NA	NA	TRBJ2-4	CASSDSVLAKNIQYF	TGCGCCAGCAGTGACAGCGTACTAGCCAAAAACATTCAGTACTTC
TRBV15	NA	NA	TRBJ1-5	CATSPWGQDHSYSNQPQHF	TGTGCCACCAGCCCTTGGGGGCAGGACCACTCCTATAGCAATCAGCCCCAGCATTTT
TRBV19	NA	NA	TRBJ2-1	CASSIGWRGKSSYNEQFF	TGTGCCAGTAGTATTGGTTGGCGGGGTAAGAGCTCCTACAATGAGCAGTTCTTC
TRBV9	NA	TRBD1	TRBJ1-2	CASSPDRAYGYTF	TGTGCCAGCAGCCCCGACAGGGCCTATGGCTACACCTTC
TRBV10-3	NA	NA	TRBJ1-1	CAILGANTEAFF	TGTGCCATCTTGGGGGCGAACACTGAAGCTTTCTTT
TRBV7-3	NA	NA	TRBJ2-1	CASSLIYGSEQFF	TGTGCCAGCAGCTTAATTTACGGGAGCGAGCAGTTCTTC
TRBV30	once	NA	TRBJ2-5	CAWSWGEETQYF	TGTGCCTGGAGTTGGGGGGAAGAGACCCAGTACTTC
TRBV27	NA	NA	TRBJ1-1	CASRYPGSTEAFF	TGTGCCAGCAGATATCCCGGGAGCACTGAAGCTTTCTTT
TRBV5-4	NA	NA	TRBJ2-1	CASSLKPGNEQFF	TGTGCCAGCAGCTTGAAGCCGGGCAATGAGCAGTTCTTC
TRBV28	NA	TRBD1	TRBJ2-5	CASKTGAETQYF	TGTGCCAGCAAGACAGGGGCAGAGACCCAGTACTTC
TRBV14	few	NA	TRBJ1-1	CASTSRAGEAFF	TGTGCCAGCACTTCCCGGGCAGGGGAAGCTTTCTTT
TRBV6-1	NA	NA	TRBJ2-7	CASSEAGPRTQQYF	TGTGCCAGCAGTGAGGCGGGACCCCGAACGCAGCAGTACTTC
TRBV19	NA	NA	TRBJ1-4	CASSGSGSATNEKLFF	TGTGCCAGTAGTGGATCCGGGTCCGCAACTAATGAAAAACTGTTTTTT
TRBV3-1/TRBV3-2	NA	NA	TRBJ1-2	CASSQDLGRFYGYTF	TGTGCCAGCAGCCAAGATTTGGGGCGGTTCTATGGCTACACCTTC
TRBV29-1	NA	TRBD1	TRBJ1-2	CSVPRGGQWNYGYTF	TGCAGCGTACCCCGGGGGGGACAGTGGAACTATGGCTACACCTTC
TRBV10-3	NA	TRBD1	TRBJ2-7	CAISEGWTGTSYEQYF	TGTGCCATCAGTGAGGGGTGGACAGGGACCTCCTACGAGCAGTACTTC
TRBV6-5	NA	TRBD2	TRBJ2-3	CASSYPTSGGADTQYF	TGTGCCAGCAGTTACCCAACTAGCGGGGGGGCAGATACGCAGTATTTT
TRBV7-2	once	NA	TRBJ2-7	CASSLFLDSYEQYF	TGTGCCAGCAGCTTATTCTTGGACAGCTACGAGCAGTACTTC
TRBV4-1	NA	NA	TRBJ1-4	CASSQVGLPNEKLFF	TGCGCCAGCAGCCAAGTGGGACTGCCTAATGAAAAACTGTTTTTT
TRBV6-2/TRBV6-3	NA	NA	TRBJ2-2	CASSYRDPTTNTGELFF	TGTGCCAGCAGTTACCGGGATCCCACCACAAACACCGGGGAGCTGTTTTTT
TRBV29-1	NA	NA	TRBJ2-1	CSPGCPHNEQFF	TGCAGCCCAGGTTGCCCACACAATGAGCAGTTCTTC
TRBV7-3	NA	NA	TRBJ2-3	CASSARRGTDTQYF	TGTGCCAGCAGCGCACGGAGGGGCACAGATACGCAGTATTTT
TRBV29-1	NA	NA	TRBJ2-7	CSVGRGVYEQYF	TGCAGCGTTGGGCGGGGAGTCTACGAGCAGTACTTC
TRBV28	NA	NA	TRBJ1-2	CASSFESASPGTF	TGTGCCAGCAGTTTCGAGTCCGCGAGCCCTGGCACCTTC
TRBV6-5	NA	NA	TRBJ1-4	CASGEVLTNEKLFF	TGTGCCAGCGGCGAGGTTCTAACTAATGAAAAACTGTTTTTT
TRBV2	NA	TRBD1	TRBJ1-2	CASSFGQGNYGYTF	TGTGCCAGCAGCTTTGGACAGGGAAACTATGGCTACACCTTC
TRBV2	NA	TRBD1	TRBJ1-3	CASRLDRVSGNTIYF	TGTGCCAGCAGACTCGACAGGGTCTCTGGAAACACCATATATTTT
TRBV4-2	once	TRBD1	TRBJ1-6	CASSQERYRTGASSYNSPLHF	TGTGCCAGCAGCCAAGAGCGTTATCGGACAGGGGCGAGCTCCTATAATTCACCCCTCCACTTT
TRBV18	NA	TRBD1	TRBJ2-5	CASSPRGPKETQYF	TGTGCCAGCTCACCCAGGGGGCCCAAAGAGACCCAGTACTTC
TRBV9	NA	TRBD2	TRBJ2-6	CASSPTSGVSGANVLTF	TGTGCCAGCAGCCCGACTAGCGGGGTAAGTGGGGCCAACGTCCTGACTTTC
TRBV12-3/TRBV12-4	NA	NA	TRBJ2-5	CASSTGQPETQYF	TGTGCCAGCAGTACCGGACAGCCAGAGACCCAGTACTTC
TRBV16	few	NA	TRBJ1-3	CASSFRTEADTIYF	TGTGCCAGCAGCTTTCGAACGGAGGCGGACACCATATATTTT
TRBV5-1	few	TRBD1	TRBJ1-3	CASSPTGQVPGNTIYF	TGCGCCAGCAGCCCGACGGGACAGGTACCTGGAAACACCATATATTTT
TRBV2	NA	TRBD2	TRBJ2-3	CASSERGVSTDTQYF	TGTGCCAGCAGTGAACGGGGGGTTAGCACAGATACGCAGTATTTT
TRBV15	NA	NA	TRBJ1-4	CATSRDLQGLGNEKLFF	TGTGCCACCAGCAGAGATCTGCAGGGGCTGGGAAATGAAAAACTGTTTTTT
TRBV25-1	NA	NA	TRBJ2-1	CASSEYGVYNEQFF	TGTGCCAGCAGTGAATACGGGGTTTACAATGAGCAGTTCTTC
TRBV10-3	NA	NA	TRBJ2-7	CAISDLLQGFSSYEQYF	TGTGCCATCAGTGACCTCTTACAGGGCTTCAGCTCCTACGAGCAGTACTTC
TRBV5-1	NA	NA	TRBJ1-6	CASSHIRVLRSPLHF	TGCGCCAGCAGCCATATCCGGGTCCTAAGATCACCCCTCCACTTT
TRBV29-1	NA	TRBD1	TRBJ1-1	CSVEGQGRYTEAFF	TGCAGCGTTGAAGGACAGGGGAGGTACACTGAAGCTTTCTTT
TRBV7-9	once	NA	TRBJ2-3	CASSLSSDTQYF	TGTGCCAGCAGCTTATCTTCAGATACGCAGTATTTT